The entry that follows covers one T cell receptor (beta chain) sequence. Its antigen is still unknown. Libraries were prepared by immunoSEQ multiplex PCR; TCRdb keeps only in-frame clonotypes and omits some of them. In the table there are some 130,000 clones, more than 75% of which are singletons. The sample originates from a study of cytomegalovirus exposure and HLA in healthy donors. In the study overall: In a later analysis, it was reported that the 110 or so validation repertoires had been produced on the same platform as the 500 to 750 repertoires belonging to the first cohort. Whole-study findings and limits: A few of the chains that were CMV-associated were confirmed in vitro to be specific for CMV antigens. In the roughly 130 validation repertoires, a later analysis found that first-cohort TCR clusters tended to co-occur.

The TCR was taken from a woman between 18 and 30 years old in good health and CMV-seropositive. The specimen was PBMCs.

CDR3 amino acids: CASSVPGTGLNTEAFF. Written as DNA, the CDR3 is TGTGCCAGCAGTGTCCCCGGGACAGGCTTGAACACTGAAGCTTTCTTT. This chain joins TRBV25-1 and TRBJ1-1, with 8 bases aligning to TRBD1. The CDR3 runs to 16 residues. V shed 4 bases, J shed 0 bases, and the junction held 7 bases outside the gene matches. From germline, CDR1 is MGHDK and CDR2 SYGVNS.